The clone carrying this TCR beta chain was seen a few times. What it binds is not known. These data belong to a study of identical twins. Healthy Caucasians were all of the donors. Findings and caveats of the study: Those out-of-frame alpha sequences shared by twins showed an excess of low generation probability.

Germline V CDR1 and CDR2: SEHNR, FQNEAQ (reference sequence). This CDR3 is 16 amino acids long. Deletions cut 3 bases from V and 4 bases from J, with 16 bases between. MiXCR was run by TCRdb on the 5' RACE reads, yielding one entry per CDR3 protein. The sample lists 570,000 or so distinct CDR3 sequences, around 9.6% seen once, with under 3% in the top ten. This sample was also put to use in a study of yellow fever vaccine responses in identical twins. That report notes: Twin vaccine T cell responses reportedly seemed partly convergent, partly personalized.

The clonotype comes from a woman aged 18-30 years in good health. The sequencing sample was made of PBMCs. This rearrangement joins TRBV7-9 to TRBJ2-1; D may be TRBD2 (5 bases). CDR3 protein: CASSFLREGTYNEQFF. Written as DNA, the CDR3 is TGTGCCAGCAGCTTCCTCCGCGAGGGAACTTACAATGAGCAGTTCTTC.